This TCR beta chain was documented in a study of PD-L1 blockade in urothelial cancer. Study details: Treatment start was followed by blood analysis at 3 weeks (second dose) and again at 6 weeks.

As for time point: pretreatment peripheral blood. Patients in the study were battling locally advanced or metastatic urothelial carcinoma. Assay used: immunoSEQ multiplex PCR; TCRdb lists only in-frame clones, some missing. The data show 95,000 to 100,000 clones, roughly 84% seen once. Germline V CDR1 and CDR2: SGHAT, FQNNGV. Trimming removed 3 bases from V and 7 bases from J; junction bases left unmatched: 8. CDR3 length: 15 amino acids. This TCR came from a man aged 55 to 69 with urothelial cancer. The specimen comprised PBMCs, sampled around atezolizumab (anti-PD-L1) treatment. V gene TRBV11-2 combines with J gene TRBJ2-2, with 7 bases aligning to TRBD2. The CDR3 region has the DNA TGTGCCAGCAGCTTGAACGGGGGGTTAGGCGGGGAGCTGTTTTTT. Protein: CASSLNGGLGGELFF.